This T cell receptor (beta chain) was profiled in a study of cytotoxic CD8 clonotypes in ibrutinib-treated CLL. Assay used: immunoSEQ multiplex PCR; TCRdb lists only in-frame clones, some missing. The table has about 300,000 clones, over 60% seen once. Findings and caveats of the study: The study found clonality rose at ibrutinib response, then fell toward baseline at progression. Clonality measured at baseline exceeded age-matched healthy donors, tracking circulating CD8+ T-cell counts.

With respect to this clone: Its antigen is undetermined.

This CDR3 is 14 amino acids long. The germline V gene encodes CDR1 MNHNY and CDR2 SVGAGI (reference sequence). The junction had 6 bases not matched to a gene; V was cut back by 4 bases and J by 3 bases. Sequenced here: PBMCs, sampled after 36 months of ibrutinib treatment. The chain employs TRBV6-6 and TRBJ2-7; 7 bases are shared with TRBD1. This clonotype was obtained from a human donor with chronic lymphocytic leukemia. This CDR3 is CASSFGTAVYEQYF. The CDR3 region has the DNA TGTGCCAGCAGTTTCGGGACAGCAGTCTACGAGCAGTACTTC.